One TCR beta chain is described in this entry. The entry originates in a study of blood T cell repertoires in COVID-19. About the study: The United States, Italy and Spain provided the acute and convalescent COVID-19 samples. In each case, the material was cDNA or gDNA derived from T cells, B-cell-depleted T cells, or PBMCs.

Germline values: CDR1 SGHRS, CDR2 YFSETQ. CDR3 length: 15 amino acids. Trimming cost V 3 bases and J 7 bases; bases outside gene matches: 11. Per the study methods: The authors estimated nucleated cell counts from reference gene primer amplification. Here immunoSEQ multiplex PCR was the method, and the copy in TCRdb shows in-frame clones only, minus some. Clone size and the V and J calls come from that table; the DNA yielded D and trimming. This sample has about 190,000 clones, with around 77% found just once. V and J are TRBV5-1 and TRBJ2-3; 7 nucleotides agree with TRBD2. Material: peripheral blood. The TCR comes from a man aged 55 to 70 with active or convalescent COVID-19. In DNA form, the CDR3 reads TGCGCCAGCAGCTCTTTGGGGGAGGGCCGGTATACGCAGTATTTT. Translation gives CASSSLGEGRYTQYF.